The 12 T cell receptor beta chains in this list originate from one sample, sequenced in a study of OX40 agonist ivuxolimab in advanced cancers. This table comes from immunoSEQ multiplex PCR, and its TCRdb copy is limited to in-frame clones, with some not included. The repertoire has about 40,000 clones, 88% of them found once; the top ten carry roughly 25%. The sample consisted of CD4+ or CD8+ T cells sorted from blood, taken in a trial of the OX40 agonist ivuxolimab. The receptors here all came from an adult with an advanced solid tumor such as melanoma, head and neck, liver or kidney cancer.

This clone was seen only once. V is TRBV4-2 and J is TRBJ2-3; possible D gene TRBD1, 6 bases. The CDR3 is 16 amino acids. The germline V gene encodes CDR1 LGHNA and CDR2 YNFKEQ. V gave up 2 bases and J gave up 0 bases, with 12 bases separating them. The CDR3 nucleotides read TGTGCCAGCAGCCAACTGGACAGTATTAGCACAGATACGCAGTATTTT. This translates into CASSQLDSISTDTQYF.

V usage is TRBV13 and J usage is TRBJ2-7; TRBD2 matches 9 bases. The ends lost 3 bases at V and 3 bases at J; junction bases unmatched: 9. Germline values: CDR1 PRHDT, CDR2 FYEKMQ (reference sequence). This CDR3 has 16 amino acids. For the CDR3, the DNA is TGTGCCAGCAGCTTTTTTGGTGCGGGAGGGGTCTACGAGCAGTACTTC. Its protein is CASSFFGAGGVYEQYF. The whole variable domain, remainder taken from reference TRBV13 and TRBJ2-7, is AAGVIQSPRHLIKEKRETATLKCYPIPRHDTVYWYQQGPGQDPQFLISFYEKMQSDKGSIPDRFSAQQFSDYHSELNMSSLELGDSALYFCASSFFGAGGVYEQYFGPGTRLTVT.

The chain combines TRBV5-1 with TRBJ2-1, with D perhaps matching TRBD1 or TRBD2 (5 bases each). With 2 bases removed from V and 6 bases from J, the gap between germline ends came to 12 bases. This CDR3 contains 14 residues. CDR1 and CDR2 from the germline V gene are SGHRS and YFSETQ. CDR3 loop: CASSFEGPGNEQFF. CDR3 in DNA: TGCGCCAGCAGCTTTGAGGGGCCCGGCAATGAGCAGTTCTTC.

CDR3 nucleotides: TGTGCCATCAGTGCGGGGACAGGCAATGAGCAGTTCTTC. This encodes CAISAGTGNEQFF. V and J are TRBV10-3 and TRBJ2-1; 8 nucleotides agree with TRBD1. The germline V gene encodes CDR1 ENHRY and CDR2 SYGVKD. After removal of 4 bases from V and 6 bases from J, the junction contained 2 bases not matched to a gene. The length of the CDR3 is 13 residues.

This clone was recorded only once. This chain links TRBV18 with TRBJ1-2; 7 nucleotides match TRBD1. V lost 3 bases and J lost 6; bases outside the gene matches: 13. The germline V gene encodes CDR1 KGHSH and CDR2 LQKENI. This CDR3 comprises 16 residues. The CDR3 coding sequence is TGTGCCAGCTCACCGGCAGACAGGGCACGGCCCCATGGCTACACCTTC. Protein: CASSPADRARPHGYTF.

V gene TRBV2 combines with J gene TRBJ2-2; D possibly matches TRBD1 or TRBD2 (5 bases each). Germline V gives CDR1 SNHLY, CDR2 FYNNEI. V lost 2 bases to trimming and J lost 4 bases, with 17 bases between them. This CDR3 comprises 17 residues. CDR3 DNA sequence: TGTGCCAGCAGTGAAAATTGGGGACCTCACCCCACCGGGGAGCTGTTTTTT. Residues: CASSENWGPHPTGELFF.

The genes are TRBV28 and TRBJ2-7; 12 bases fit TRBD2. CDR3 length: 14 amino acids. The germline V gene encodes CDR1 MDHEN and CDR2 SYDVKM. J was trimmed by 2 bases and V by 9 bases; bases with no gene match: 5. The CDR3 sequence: CASGLAGSPYEQYF. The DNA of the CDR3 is TGTGCCAGTGGACTAGCGGGATCCCCCTACGAGCAGTACTTC.

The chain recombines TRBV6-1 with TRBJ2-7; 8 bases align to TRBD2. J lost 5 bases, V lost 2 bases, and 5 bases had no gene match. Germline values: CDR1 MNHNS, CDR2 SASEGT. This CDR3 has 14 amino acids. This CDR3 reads CASSEQRERDEQYF. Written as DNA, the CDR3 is TGTGCCAGCAGTGAACAGCGGGAGAGGGACGAGCAGTACTTC.

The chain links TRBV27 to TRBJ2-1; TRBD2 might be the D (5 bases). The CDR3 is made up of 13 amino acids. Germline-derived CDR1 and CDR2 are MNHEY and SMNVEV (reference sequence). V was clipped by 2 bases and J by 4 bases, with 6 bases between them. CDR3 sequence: CASSLREYNEQFF. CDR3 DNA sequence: TGTGCCAGCAGTTTAAGGGAGTACAATGAGCAGTTCTTC.

The CDR3 reads CASSPRPGHIASGPSSYNEQFF. CDR3 bases: TGTGCCAGCAGTCCGCGACCGGGACACATAGCTAGCGGGCCAAGCTCCTACAATGAGCAGTTCTTC. The rearrangement uses TRBV27 and TRBJ2-1; 8 bases agree with TRBD2. Germline CDR1 reads MNHEY; CDR2 reads SMNVEV (reference sequence). There are 22 residues in the CDR3. V dropped 5 bases and J dropped 0; count of bases not matched to a gene: 24.

The CDR3 region is CASSPDRVMNNEQFF. CDR3 nucleotides: TGTGCCAGCAGCCCTGACAGGGTGATGAACAATGAGCAGTTCTTC. This chain uses TRBV16 with TRBJ2-1, with 7 bases identical to TRBD1. The trim removed 4 bases at V and 5 bases at J, leaving 8 bases unmatched. The CDR3 has 15 residues. The germline V gene has CDR1 KGHSY and CDR2 FQNENV.

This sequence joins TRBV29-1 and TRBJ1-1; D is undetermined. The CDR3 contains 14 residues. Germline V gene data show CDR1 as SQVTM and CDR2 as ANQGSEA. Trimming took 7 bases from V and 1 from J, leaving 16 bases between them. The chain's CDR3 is CSARGGDGNTEAFF. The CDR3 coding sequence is TGCAGCGCCAGAGGCGGGGATGGGAACACTGAAGCTTTCTTT. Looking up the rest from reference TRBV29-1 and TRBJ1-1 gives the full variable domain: SAVISQKPSRDICQRGTSLTIQCQVDSQVTMMFWYRQQPGQSLTLIATANQGSEATYESGFVIDKFPISRPNLTFSTLTVSNMSPEDSSIYLCSARGGDGNTEAFFGQGTRLTVV.